The clone carrying this TCR beta chain was recorded at least ten times. Its specificity is unknown. The CDR3 runs 14 residues. Between the trimmed V and J ends, which lost 7 bases and 0 bases, there was a span of 10 bases. CDR1 and CDR2 from the germline V gene are LNHDA and SQIVND (reference sequence). Amplification targeted TCR beta CDR3 regions from RNA transcripts. The study used the HTBI primer set for a first-round RT-PCR of the TCR CDR3. TCRdb re-derived calls from the multiplex PCR reads in MiXCR, one entry per CDR3 protein. The data hold fewer than 300,000 distinct CDR3 sequences, with about 25% observed a single time. This sample stems from a study of T cells in Graves' hyperthyroidism and ophthalmopathy. Study observations and caveats: In blood, most of the thyroid clonotypes expanded above 0.001 were also present.

This receptor was identified in a man aged 35-49 years with Graves' hyperthyroidism that later progressed to Graves' ophthalmopathy. The chain recombines TRBV19 with TRBJ1-5; tentatively, D is TRBD1 (6 bases). Material: blood. The CDR3 is CASTGAGSNQPQHF. CDR3 DNA sequence: TGTGCCAGTACAGGGGCGGGTAGCAATCAGCCCCAGCATTTT.